Included here is one TCR beta chain sequence, with context. The sample originates from a study of control samples from healthy donors and cancer patients. Assay used: immunoSEQ multiplex PCR; TCRdb lists only in-frame clones, some missing. This sample has 75,000 to 95,000 clones, with about 81% found just once. CDR3 length: 15 residues. CDR1 and CDR2 (germline): SGHTA, FQGNSA. Trimming left V 5 bases short and J 6 bases short, with 17 bases between. The sample was PBMCs. The chain couples TRBV7-2 to TRBJ2-4; no firm D call. This receptor was taken from a man in his 70s with lung cancer. The chain's CDR3 is CASSPSRGKGNIQYF. The CDR3 DNA follows: TGTGCCAGCAGCCCCTCGCGCGGAAAGGGAAACATTCAGTACTTC.